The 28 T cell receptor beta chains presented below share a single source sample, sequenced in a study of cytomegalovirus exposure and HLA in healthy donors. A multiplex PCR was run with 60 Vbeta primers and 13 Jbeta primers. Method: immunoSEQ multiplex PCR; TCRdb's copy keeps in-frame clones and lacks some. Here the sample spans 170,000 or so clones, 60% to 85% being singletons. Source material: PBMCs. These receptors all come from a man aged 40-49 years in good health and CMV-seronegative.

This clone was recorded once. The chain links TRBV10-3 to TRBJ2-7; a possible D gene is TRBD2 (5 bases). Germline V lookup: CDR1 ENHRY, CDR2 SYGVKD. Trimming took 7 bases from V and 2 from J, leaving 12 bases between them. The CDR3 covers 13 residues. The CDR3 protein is CAITPRETYEQYF. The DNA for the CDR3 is TGTGCCATCACTCCTCGGGAAACCTACGAGCAGTACTTC.

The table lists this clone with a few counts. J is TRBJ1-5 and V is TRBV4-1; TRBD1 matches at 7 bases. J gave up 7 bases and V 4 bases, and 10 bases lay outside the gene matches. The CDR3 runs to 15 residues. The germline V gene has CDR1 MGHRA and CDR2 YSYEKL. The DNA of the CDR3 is TGCGCCAGCAGCCGGAATCAGGGGGGAGGACAGCCCCAGCATTTT. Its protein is CASSRNQGGGQPQHF.

The chain's CDR3 is CASSLVVGRETQYF. Written as DNA, the CDR3 is TGTGCCAGCAGCTTAGTGGTGGGCAGGGAGACCCAGTACTTC. This chain connects TRBV7-9 to TRBJ2-5; no clear D gene. CDR1 and CDR2 (germline): SEHNR, FQNEAQ (reference sequence). The CDR3 is made up of 14 amino acids. V lost 1 base, J lost 5 bases, and 11 bases lay in between.

CDR3 sequence reads: CASSVVGLVADTQYF. The CDR3 bases are TGTGCCAGCAGCGTAGTGGGACTAGTTGCGGATACGCAGTATTTT. The V call is TRBV9, the J call TRBJ2-3; 8 nucleotides match TRBD2. Unmatched junction bases numbered 6, after V lost 0 bases and J lost 6 bases. The CDR3 extends over 15 amino acids. From germline, CDR1 is SGDLS and CDR2 YYNGEE.

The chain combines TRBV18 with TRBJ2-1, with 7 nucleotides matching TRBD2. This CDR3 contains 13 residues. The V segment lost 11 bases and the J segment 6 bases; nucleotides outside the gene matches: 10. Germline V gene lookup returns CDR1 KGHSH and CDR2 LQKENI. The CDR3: CASSPTGGNEQFF. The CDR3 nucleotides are TGTGCCTCCTCTCCGACGGGGGGCAATGAGCAGTTCTTC.

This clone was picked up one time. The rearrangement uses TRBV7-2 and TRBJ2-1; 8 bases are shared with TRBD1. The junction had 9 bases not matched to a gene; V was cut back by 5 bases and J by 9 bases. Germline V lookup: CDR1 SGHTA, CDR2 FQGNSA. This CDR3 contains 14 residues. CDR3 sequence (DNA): TGTGCCAGCAGCAGTGACAGGGGATCGGGTGAGCAGTTCTTC. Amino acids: CASSSDRGSGEQFF.

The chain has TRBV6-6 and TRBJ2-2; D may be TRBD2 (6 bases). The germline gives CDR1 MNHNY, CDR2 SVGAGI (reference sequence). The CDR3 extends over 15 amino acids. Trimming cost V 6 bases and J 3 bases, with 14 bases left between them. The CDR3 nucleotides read TGTGCCAGCAGGGAGGGAGAGGGTTACACCGGGGAGCTGTTTTTT. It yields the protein CASREGEGYTGELFF.

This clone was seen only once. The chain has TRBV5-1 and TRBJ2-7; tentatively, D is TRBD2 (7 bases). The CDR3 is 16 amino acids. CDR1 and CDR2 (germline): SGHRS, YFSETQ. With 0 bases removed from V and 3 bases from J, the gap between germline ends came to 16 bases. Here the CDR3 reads CASSLEGGRSYYEQYF. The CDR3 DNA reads TGCGCCAGCAGCTTGGAGGGGGGGAGATCCTACTACGAGCAGTACTTC.

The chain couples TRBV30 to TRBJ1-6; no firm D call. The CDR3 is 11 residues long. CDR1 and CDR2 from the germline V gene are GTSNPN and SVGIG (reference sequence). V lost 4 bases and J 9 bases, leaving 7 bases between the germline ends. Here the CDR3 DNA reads TGTGCCTGGACAATCGGTTCACCCCTCCACTTT. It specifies CAWTIGSPLHF.

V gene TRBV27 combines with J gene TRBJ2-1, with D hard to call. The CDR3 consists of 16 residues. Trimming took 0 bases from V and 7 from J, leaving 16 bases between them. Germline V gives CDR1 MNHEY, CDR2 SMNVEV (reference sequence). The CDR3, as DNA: TGTGCCAGCAGTTTATCGACTGCCCATGTTTGGAATGAGCAGTTCTTC. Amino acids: CASSLSTAHVWNEQFF.

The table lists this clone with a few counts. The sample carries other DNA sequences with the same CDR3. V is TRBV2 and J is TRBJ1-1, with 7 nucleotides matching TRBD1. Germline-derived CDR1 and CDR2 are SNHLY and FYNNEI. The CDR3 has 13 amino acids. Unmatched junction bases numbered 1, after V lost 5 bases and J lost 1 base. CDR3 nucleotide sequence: TGTGCCAGCAGTCAGGGGGAGAACACTGAAGCTTTCTTT. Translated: CASSQGENTEAFF.

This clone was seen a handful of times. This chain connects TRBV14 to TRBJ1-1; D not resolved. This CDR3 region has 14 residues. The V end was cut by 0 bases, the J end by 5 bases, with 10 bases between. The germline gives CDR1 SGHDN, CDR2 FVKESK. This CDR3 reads CASSQEFRGTEAFF. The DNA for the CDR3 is TGTGCCAGCAGCCAAGAGTTCCGAGGAACTGAAGCTTTCTTT.

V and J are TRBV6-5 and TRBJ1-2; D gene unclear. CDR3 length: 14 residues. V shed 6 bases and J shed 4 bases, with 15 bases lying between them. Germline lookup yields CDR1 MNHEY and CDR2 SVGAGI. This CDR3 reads CASSRLPRGYGYTF. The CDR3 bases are TGTGCCAGCAGCCGACTGCCGCGGGGCTATGGCTACACCTTC.

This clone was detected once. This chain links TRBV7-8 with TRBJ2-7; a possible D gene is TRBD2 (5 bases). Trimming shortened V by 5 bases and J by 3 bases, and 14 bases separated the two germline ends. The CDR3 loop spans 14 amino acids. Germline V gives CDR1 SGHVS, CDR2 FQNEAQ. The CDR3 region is CASSQRELYYEQYF. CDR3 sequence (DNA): TGTGCCAGCAGCCAACGGGAACTATACTACGAGCAGTACTTC.

CDR3 loop: CASSHRQGWDSPLHF. Written as DNA, the CDR3 is TGTGCCAGTAGTCACCGACAGGGGTGGGATTCACCCCTCCACTTT. This chain connects TRBV19 to TRBJ1-6, with 8 positions matching TRBD1. Germline V CDR1 and CDR2: LNHDA, SQIVND (reference sequence). Trimming cost V 5 bases and J 8 bases; bases outside gene matches: 8. This CDR3 spans 15 amino acids.

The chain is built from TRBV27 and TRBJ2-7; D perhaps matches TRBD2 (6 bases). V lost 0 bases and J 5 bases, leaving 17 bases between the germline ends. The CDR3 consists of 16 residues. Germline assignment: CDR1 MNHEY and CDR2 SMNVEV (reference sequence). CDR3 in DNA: TGTGCCAGCAGTTTATCTGTCAATCGGGGGTCCAACGAGCAGTACTTC. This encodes CASSLSVNRGSNEQYF.

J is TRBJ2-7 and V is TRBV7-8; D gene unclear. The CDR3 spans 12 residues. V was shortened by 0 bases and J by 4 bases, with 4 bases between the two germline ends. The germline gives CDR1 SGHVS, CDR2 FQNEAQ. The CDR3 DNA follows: TGTGCCAGCAGCTTAGCGCGATACGAGCAGTACTTC. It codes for CASSLARYEQYF.

The CDR3 region has the DNA TGTGCCAGTAGTATATCAGGGGGCGATGAAGCTTTCTTT. Translation: CASSISGGDEAFF. V usage is TRBV19 and J usage is TRBJ1-1, with TRBD1 matching over 8 bases. Trimming removed 2 bases from V and 7 bases from J; junction bases left unmatched: 3. CDR3 length equals 13 residues. Germline CDR1 and CDR2: LNHDA and SQIVND (reference sequence).

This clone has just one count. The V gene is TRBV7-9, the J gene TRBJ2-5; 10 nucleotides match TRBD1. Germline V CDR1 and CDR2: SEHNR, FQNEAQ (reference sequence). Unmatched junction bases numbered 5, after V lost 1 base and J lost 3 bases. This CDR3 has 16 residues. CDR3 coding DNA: TGTGCCAGCAGCTTAGGGGACAGGGGAACTAAAGAGACCCAGTACTTC. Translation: CASSLGDRGTKETQYF.

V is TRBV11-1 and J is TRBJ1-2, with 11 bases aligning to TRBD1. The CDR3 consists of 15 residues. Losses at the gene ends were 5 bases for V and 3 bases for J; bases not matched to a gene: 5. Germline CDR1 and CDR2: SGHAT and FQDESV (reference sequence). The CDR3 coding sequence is TGTGCCAGCAGCCCAGGGACAGGGGGTTACTATGGCTACACCTTC. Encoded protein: CASSPGTGGYYGYTF.

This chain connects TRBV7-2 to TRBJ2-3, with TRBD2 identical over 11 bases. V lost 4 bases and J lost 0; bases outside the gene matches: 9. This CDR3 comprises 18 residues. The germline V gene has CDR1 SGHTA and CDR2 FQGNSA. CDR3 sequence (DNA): TGTGCCAGCAGCTCGCAAACGACTAGCGGGACTAGCACAGATACGCAGTATTTT. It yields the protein CASSSQTTSGTSTDTQYF.

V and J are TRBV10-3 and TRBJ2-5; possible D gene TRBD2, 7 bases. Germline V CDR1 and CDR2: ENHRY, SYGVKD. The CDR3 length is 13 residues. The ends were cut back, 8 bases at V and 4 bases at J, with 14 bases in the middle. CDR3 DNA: TGTGCCATCGCGGGGGCTGTGGGAGAGACCCAGTACTTC. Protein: CAIAGAVGETQYF.

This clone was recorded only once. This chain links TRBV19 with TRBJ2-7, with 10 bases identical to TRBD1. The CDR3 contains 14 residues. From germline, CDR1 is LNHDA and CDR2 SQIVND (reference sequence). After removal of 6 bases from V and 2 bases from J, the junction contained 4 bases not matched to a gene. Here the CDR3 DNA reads TGTGCCAGTAGCCGGGACAGGGGTACCTACGAGCAGTACTTC. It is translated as CASSRDRGTYEQYF.

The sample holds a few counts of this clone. CDR3: CASSSPRGAKGTQYF. Here the CDR3 DNA reads TGTGCCAGCAGTTCCCCCAGGGGCGCGAAAGGGACCCAGTACTTC. This rearrangement joins TRBV28 to TRBJ2-5; possible D gene TRBD1, 6 bases. Germline V CDR1 and CDR2: MDHEN, SYDVKM. The CDR3 spans 15 residues. Trimming left V 4 bases short and J 7 bases short, with 19 bases between.

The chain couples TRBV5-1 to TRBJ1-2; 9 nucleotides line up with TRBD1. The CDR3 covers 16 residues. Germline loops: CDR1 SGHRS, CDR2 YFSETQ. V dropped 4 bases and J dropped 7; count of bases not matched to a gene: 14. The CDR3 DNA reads TGCGCCAGCAGCACCCACTCCGGACAGGGGCCGGGTGGCTACACCTTC. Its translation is CASSTHSGQGPGGYTF.

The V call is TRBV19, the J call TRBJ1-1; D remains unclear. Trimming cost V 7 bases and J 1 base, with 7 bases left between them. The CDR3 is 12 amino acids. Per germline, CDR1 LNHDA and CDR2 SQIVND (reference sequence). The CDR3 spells CASNPGNTEAFF. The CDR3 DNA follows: TGTGCCAGTAACCCAGGGAACACTGAAGCTTTCTTT. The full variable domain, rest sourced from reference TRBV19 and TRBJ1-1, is DGGITQSPKYLFRKEGQNVTLSCEQNLNHDAMYWYRQDPGQGLRLIYYSQIVNDFQKGDIAEGYSVSREKKESFPLTVTSAQKNPTAFYLCASNPGNTEAFFGQGTRLTVV.

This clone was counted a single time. The CDR3 DNA is TGTGCCAGCCAGACCCGGGACAGGGATCAGCCCCAGCATTTT. Amino acid sequence: CASQTRDRDQPQHF. The chain combines TRBV19 with TRBJ1-5, with 9 nucleotides matching TRBD1. Germline-derived CDR1 and CDR2 are LNHDA and SQIVND (reference sequence). Trimming at V came to 9 bases and at J to 5 bases, leaving 8 bases not matched to a gene. CDR3 length: 14 residues.

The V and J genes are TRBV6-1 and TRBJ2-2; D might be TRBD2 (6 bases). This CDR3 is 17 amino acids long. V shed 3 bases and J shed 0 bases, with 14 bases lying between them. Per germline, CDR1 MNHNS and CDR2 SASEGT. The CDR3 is CASSDRSGPPNTGELFF. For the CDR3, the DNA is TGTGCCAGCAGTGACCGGAGCGGGCCACCGAACACCGGGGAGCTGTTTTTT.